The clone carrying this T cell receptor (beta chain) turned up a few times. These data are taken from a study of blood T cell repertoires in COVID-19. About the research overall: Material from acute and convalescent COVID-19 was sourced from the United States, Italy and Spain. In each case, the material was cDNA or gDNA derived from T cells, B-cell-depleted T cells, or PBMCs.

Trimming removed 7 bases from V and 12 bases from J; junction bases left unmatched: 8. CDR3 length: 11 residues. Looked up from germline, CDR1 is SQVTM and CDR2 is ANQGSEA. Clones were read by immunoSEQ multiplex PCR, and TCRdb kept only the in-frame ones, dropping some. The sample holds about 330,000 clones; around 82% are singletons and the top ten take around 1.2%. Sequencing input: peripheral blood. The chain recombines TRBV29-1 with TRBJ2-1, with 8 bases aligning to TRBD1. This receptor was taken from a woman in her forties or fifties with acute or convalescent COVID-19. Written as DNA, the CDR3 is TGCAGCGCCGGCTCCGGGACAGGGCAGTTCTTC. Translating it yields CSAGSGTGQFF.